The 27 T cell receptor beta chains in this list originate from one sample, sequenced in a study of long-term antiretroviral therapy in people with HIV. Sequencing used immunoSEQ v3.0 at survey level. The protocol was immunoSEQ multiplex PCR, while the TCRdb copy is restricted to in-frame clones and leaves out a portion. Among 35,000 or so clones listed, around 80% were seen once. Sequencing was performed on unsorted PBMCs, taken 2 years after starting antiretroviral therapy. These receptors all come from a woman aged 45-60 years with HIV.

The J gene is TRBJ1-3, the V gene TRBV7-9, with 7 bases aligning to TRBD1. The germline V gene encodes CDR1 SEHNR and CDR2 FQNEAQ (reference sequence). After removal of 5 bases from V and 0 bases from J, the junction contained 7 bases not matched to a gene. This CDR3 is 16 amino acids long. This CDR3 is CASSPRTGRSGNTIYF. CDR3 sequence (DNA): TGTGCCAGCAGCCCCCGGACAGGCCGCTCTGGAAACACCATATATTTT.

The rearrangement joins TRBV6-1 to TRBJ1-2; D is unresolved. Trimming took off 5 bases at V and 0 bases at J, with 10 bases between the two ends. CDR1 and CDR2 from the germline V gene are MNHNS and SASEGT. The CDR3 consists of 14 residues. CDR3 sequence reads: CASSRRWSNYGYTF. The DNA of the CDR3 is TGTGCCAGCAGTCGCCGTTGGTCTAACTATGGCTACACCTTC.

The J gene is TRBJ2-5, the V gene TRBV25-1; D unresolved. The CDR3 has 12 amino acids. In germline, CDR1 is MGHDK, CDR2 SYGVNS. Trimming removed 4 bases at V and 1 base at J, with 4 bases between. In DNA, the CDR3 is TGTGCCAGCAGTGGCAGCCAAGAGACCCAGTACTTC. Residues: CASSGSQETQYF.

The gene calls are TRBV7-2 and TRBJ2-7; TRBD2 matches 8 bases. The CDR3 consists of 17 residues. J gave up 1 base and V 5 bases, and 13 bases lay outside the gene matches. Looked up from germline, CDR1 is SGHTA and CDR2 is FQGNSA. CDR3: CASSNPQKRGLSYEQYF. The CDR3 DNA reads TGTGCCAGCAGCAACCCCCAAAAGCGGGGGCTTTCCTACGAGCAGTACTTC.

This clone has a single count. This sequence joins TRBV28 and TRBJ2-7; tentative D call: TRBD2 (7 bases). The CDR3 is made up of 13 amino acids. Germline values: CDR1 MDHEN, CDR2 SYDVKM. The V and J ends lost 6 bases and 1 base respectively, with 10 bases between them. In nucleotides, the CDR3 is TGTGCCAGCAGAGGGGGGGCATCCTACGAGCAGTACTTC. Its protein product is CASRGGASYEQYF.

This sequence joins TRBV27 and TRBJ1-5; a weak D match, TRBD1 (5 bases). CDR3 length: 16 residues. Germline V gene sequence: CDR1 MNHEY, CDR2 SMNVEV (reference sequence). Trimming took 5 bases from V and 4 from J, leaving 18 bases between them. The CDR3 DNA follows: TGTGCCAGCAGTGATTCGGACCCGGGGCGGAATCAGCCCCAGCATTTT. It is translated as CASSDSDPGRNQPQHF.

In nucleotides, the CDR3 is TGTGCCAGCAGCTCAGGGGTCTATGGCTACACCTTC. Encoded protein: CASSSGVYGYTF. The rearrangement joins TRBV7-9 to TRBJ1-2; D possibly corresponds to TRBD1 (6 bases). Germline CDR1 and CDR2: SEHNR and FQNEAQ (reference sequence). This CDR3 region has 12 residues. V was pared by 4 bases and J by 4 bases, with 7 bases between.

The chain has TRBV6-1 and TRBJ1-5; 8 bases are shared with TRBD1. CDR1 is MNHNS and CDR2 is SASEGT in the germline V gene. The CDR3 length is 15 residues. V shed 5 bases and J 4 bases; nucleotides not matched to a gene: 7. Written as DNA, the CDR3 is TGTGCCAGCAGTACGGGACAGGCGATAAATCAGCCCCAGCATTTT. This gives the protein CASSTGQAINQPQHF.

The chain joins TRBV6-6 to TRBJ1-1; no clear D gene. V was cut by 0 bases and J by 0 bases, with 8 bases left in between. CDR3 length: 15 amino acids. Germline assignment: CDR1 MNHNY and CDR2 SVGAGI (reference sequence). CDR3 loop: CASSYSVGLNTEAFF. In DNA, the CDR3 is TGTGCCAGCAGTTACTCGGTAGGGTTGAACACTGAAGCTTTCTTT.

CDR3 protein: CASSPGQGAYQPQHF. DNA for the CDR3: TGCGCCAGCAGCCCCGGACAGGGGGCATATCAGCCCCAGCATTTT. This chain connects TRBV5-1 to TRBJ1-5; 11 bases align to TRBD1. The CDR3 covers 15 residues. Germline CDR1 SGHRS, CDR2 YFSETQ. The V segment lost 4 bases and the J segment 5 bases; nucleotides outside the gene matches: 5.

J is TRBJ2-3 and V is TRBV5-1, with 9 bases that match TRBD2. The V gene's germline CDR1 is SGHRS and CDR2 YFSETQ. The CDR3 loop spans 18 amino acids. V dropped 3 bases and J dropped 0; count of bases not matched to a gene: 11. CDR3 amino acids: CASSSGINLAGSTDTQYF. CDR3 nucleotides: TGCGCCAGCAGCTCCGGCATTAATCTAGCGGGGAGCACAGATACGCAGTATTTT.

V is TRBV6-5 and J is TRBJ2-1, with 7 bases matching TRBD1. CDR1 is MNHEY, CDR2 SVGAGI, per germline. The V gene end was trimmed by 5 bases and the J gene end by 7 bases; junction bases not matched to a gene: 11. The CDR3 runs 15 residues. CDR3 sequence reads: CASSPPGRGRNEQFF. The CDR3, as DNA: TGTGCCAGCAGTCCCCCCGGTAGGGGGCGTAATGAGCAGTTCTTC.

The rearrangement links TRBV5-6 to TRBJ1-3; D is ambiguous. The V end lost 1 base, the J end lost 2 bases, and 4 bases lay between the germline ends. This CDR3 is built from 13 residues. Germline CDR1 reads SGHDT; CDR2 reads YYEEEE. This chain's CDR3 is CASSLSAGNTIYF. In nucleotides, the CDR3 is TGTGCCAGCAGCTTGAGTGCTGGAAACACCATATATTTT.

This chain connects TRBV27 to TRBJ1-5; 9 positions match TRBD1. The CDR3 is 17 amino acids. CDR1 and CDR2 from the germline V gene are MNHEY and SMNVEV (reference sequence). The J segment lost 1 base and the V segment lost 0 bases, leaving 4 bases of the junction unmatched. CDR3 in DNA: TGTGCCAGCAGTTTATCGTCGGGACAGGGAAGCAATCAGCCCCAGCATTTT. Protein: CASSLSSGQGSNQPQHF.

This clone was seen a handful of times. This chain connects TRBV4-1 to TRBJ1-1, with D hard to call. The CDR3 runs 14 residues. V dropped 0 bases and J dropped 1 base, with 6 bases sitting between them. CDR1 is MGHRA and CDR2 is YSYEKL in the germline V gene. In nucleotides, the CDR3 is TGCGCCAGCAGCCAAGATTGGCAGAACACTGAAGCTTTCTTT. Its protein is CASSQDWQNTEAFF.

V and J are TRBV6-6 and TRBJ1-5, with D maybe TRBD1 (5 bases). The length of the CDR3 is 13 residues. Germline CDR1 is MNHNY and CDR2 is SVGAGI (reference sequence). V lost 2 bases to trimming and J lost 7 bases, with 9 bases between them. The CDR3 DNA reads as TGTGCCAGCAGTTACGAGGGGTTACAGCCCCAGCATTTT. As protein: CASSYEGLQPQHF.

The chain joins TRBV5-1 to TRBJ2-3; maybe TRBD2 (5 bases). The CDR3 has 19 residues. Trimming removed 0 bases at V and 4 bases at J, with 24 bases between. CDR1 is SGHRS and CDR2 is YFSETQ in the germline V gene. Here the CDR3 DNA reads TGCGCCAGCAGCTTGGCCATCTTTACGGGGATGGGGTACCCAGATACGCAGTATTTT. Protein product: CASSLAIFTGMGYPDTQYF.

The gene calls are TRBV19 and TRBJ2-7; TRBD2 agrees at 10 bases. V trimming: 6 bases; J trimming: 2 bases; junction bases outside the gene matches: 7. The CDR3 is 15 residues long. Germline lookup yields CDR1 LNHDA and CDR2 SQIVND (reference sequence). CDR3 DNA: TGTGCCAGTAGCACCGGGACTAGCGTACCCTACGAGCAGTACGTC. It encodes CASSTGTSVPYEQYV.

V usage is TRBV6-6 and J usage is TRBJ1-3, with D perhaps matching TRBD1 (6 bases). Germline values: CDR1 MNHNY, CDR2 SVGAGI (reference sequence). The V gene lost 2 bases and the J gene lost 4 bases, with 9 bases spanning the gap. This CDR3 has 14 amino acids. CDR3 sequence: CASSYGTSGNTIYF. The CDR3 coding sequence is TGTGCCAGCAGTTACGGGACAAGCGGAAACACCATATATTTT.

The rearrangement joins TRBV19 to TRBJ1-6; maybe TRBD1 (6 bases). V was trimmed by 6 bases and J by 4 bases, leaving 13 bases between them. Germline V CDR1 and CDR2: LNHDA, SQIVND (reference sequence). The CDR3 is made up of 15 amino acids. Here the CDR3 reads CASSPDRIYNSPLHF. For the CDR3, the DNA is TGTGCCAGTAGCCCAGACAGGATTTATAATTCACCCCTCCACTTT.

The sample holds one count of this clone. The chain is built from TRBV5-1 and TRBJ1-1, with TRBD1 as a possible D gene (6 bases). The CDR3 has 16 amino acids. V lost 0 bases to trimming and J lost 0 bases, with 12 bases between them. CDR1 is SGHRS, CDR2 YFSETQ, per germline. The CDR3, as DNA: TGCGCCAGCAGCTTGGCGCAGGGGCTATTGAACACTGAAGCTTTCTTT. Its translation is CASSLAQGLLNTEAFF.

This clone has only a few counts. This chain uses TRBV18 with TRBJ1-5; D unresolved. The CDR3 runs to 14 residues. Looked up from germline, CDR1 is KGHSH and CDR2 is LQKENI. V lost 4 bases, J lost 0 bases, and 7 bases lay in between. The CDR3: CASSQGHSNQPQHF. DNA for the CDR3: TGTGCCAGCTCACAGGGCCATAGCAATCAGCCCCAGCATTTT.

The chain has TRBV5-1 and TRBJ2-1; tentative D call: TRBD1 (6 bases). The CDR3 sequence is 12 residues long. V lost 4 bases to trimming and J lost 6 bases, with 8 bases between them. Germline V gives CDR1 SGHRS, CDR2 YFSETQ. The CDR3 reads CASSIQGNEQFF. In DNA, the CDR3 is TGCGCCAGCAGCATACAGGGCAATGAGCAGTTCTTC. The full variable domain, with the rest looked up from reference TRBV5-1 and TRBJ2-1, is KAGVTQTPRYLIKTRGQQVTLSCSPISGHRSVSWYQQTPGQGLQFLFEYFSETQRNKGNFPGRFSGRQFSNSRSEMNVSTLELGDSALYLCASSIQGNEQFFGPGTRLTVL.

The count of this clone is one. The V and J genes are TRBV19 and TRBJ2-3; weak D call: TRBD1 (6 bases). The germline V and J ends were trimmed by 4 bases and 1 base, with 6 bases remaining between them. Germline-derived CDR1 and CDR2 are LNHDA and SQIVND (reference sequence). The CDR3 extends over 13 amino acids. The CDR3: CASSRQGTDTQYF. CDR3 nucleotides: TGTGCCAGTAGTAGACAGGGCACAGATACGCAGTATTTT.

This rearrangement joins TRBV12-5 to TRBJ2-1; TRBD2 agrees at 11 bases. This CDR3 is 14 amino acids long. V lost 8 bases and J lost 7; bases outside the gene matches: 7. Germline V lookup: CDR1 LGHNT, CDR2 FRNRAP. In nucleotides, the CDR3 is TGTGCTAGTTATTCTAGCGGGGGGCGAAATGAGCAGTTCTTC. Encoded protein: CASYSSGGRNEQFF. Full variable domain (outside the CDR3, taken from reference TRBV12-5 and TRBJ2-1): DARVTQTPRHKVTEMGQEVTMRCQPILGHNTVFWYRQTMMQGLELLAYFRNRAPLDDSGMPKDRFSAEMPDATLATLKIQPSEPRDSAVYFCASYSSGGRNEQFFGPGTRLTVL.

CDR3 DNA: TGTGCCAGCAGTTACTCGACAGGGGAAGCTTTCTTT. This sequence encodes CASSYSTGEAFF. The V and J genes are TRBV6-5 and TRBJ1-1, with 7 positions matching TRBD1. Germline V gene lookup returns CDR1 MNHEY and CDR2 SVGAGI. Losses at the gene ends were 0 bases for V and 8 bases for J; bases not matched to a gene: 0. The CDR3 loop spans 12 amino acids.

This clone has only one observation. The chain is built from TRBV5-1 and TRBJ1-1; D is unresolved. The V gene's germline CDR1 is SGHRS and CDR2 YFSETQ. The germline V and J ends were trimmed by 0 bases and 3 bases, with 15 bases remaining between them. The CDR3 totals 16 residues. The CDR3 DNA sequence: TGCGCCAGCAGCTTGGATCCGGCGGCACCCTACACTGAAGCTTTCTTT. Translated: CASSLDPAAPYTEAFF.